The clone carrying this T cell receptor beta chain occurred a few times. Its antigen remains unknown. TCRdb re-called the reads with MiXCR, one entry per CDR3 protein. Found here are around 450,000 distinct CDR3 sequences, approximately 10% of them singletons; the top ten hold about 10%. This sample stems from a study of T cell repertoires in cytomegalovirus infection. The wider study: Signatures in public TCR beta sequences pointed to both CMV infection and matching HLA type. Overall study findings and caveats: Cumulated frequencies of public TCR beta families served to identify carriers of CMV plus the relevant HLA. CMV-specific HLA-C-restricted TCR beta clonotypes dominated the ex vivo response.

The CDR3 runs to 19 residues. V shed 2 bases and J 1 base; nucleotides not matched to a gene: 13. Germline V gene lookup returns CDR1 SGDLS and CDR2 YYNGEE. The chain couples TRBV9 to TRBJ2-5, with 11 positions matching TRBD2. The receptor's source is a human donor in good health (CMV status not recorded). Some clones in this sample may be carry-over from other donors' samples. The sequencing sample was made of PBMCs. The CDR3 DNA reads TGTGCCAGCAGCGTGAGTAGCGGGGGGGCCGCCCCATCCCAAGAGACCCAGTACTTC. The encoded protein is CASSVSSGGAAPSQETQYF.